Each of the 25 T cell receptor beta chains below was sequenced from the same sample in a study of cytomegalovirus exposure and HLA in healthy donors. PCR primers comprised 60 Vbeta and 13 Jbeta primers. The protocol was immunoSEQ multiplex PCR, while the TCRdb copy is restricted to in-frame clones and leaves out a portion. The sample yields 160,000 or so clones, 70% to 80% seen once. The sequencing sample was made of PBMCs. All receptors derive from a male donor in good health and CMV-seronegative.

A note on this clone: Its ends do not fully match the called genes, so a read error is possible. The chain joins TRBV11-1 to TRBJ1-1; maybe TRBD1 (5 bases). Per germline, CDR1 SGHAT and CDR2 FQDESV (reference sequence). The CDR3 has 14 residues. The CDR3 loop is CASSLRQMYTEALF. The DNA of the CDR3 is TGTGCCAGCAGCTTAAGACAGATGTACACTGAAGCTCTCTTT.

V gene TRBV5-1 combines with J gene TRBJ1-5, with a possible D match to TRBD1 (6 bases). Germline assignment: CDR1 SGHRS and CDR2 YFSETQ. The CDR3 consists of 13 residues. The germline V and J ends were trimmed by 5 bases and 6 bases, with 12 bases remaining between them. The CDR3 reads CASRGEGGQPQHF. DNA of the CDR3: TGCGCCAGCAGGGGGGAGGGGGGTCAGCCCCAGCATTTT.

The chain employs TRBV18 and TRBJ1-6, with TRBD1 matching 8 bases. The CDR3 contains 14 residues. The junction had 6 bases not matched to a gene; V was cut back by 6 bases and J by 8 bases. Germline CDR1 reads KGHSH; CDR2 reads LQKENI. CDR3 region: CASSQGQGDSPLHF. The CDR3 DNA sequence: TGTGCCAGCTCGCAAGGACAGGGAGATTCACCCCTCCACTTT.

The V call is TRBV5-4, the J call TRBJ2-3; 11 bases agree with TRBD2. CDR3 length equals 15 residues. Germline values: CDR1 SGHNT, CDR2 YYREEE (reference sequence). V trimming: 2 bases; J trimming: 3 bases; junction bases outside the gene matches: 2. The CDR3 loop is CASSFTSGSTDTQYF. Here the CDR3 DNA reads TGTGCCAGCAGCTTCACTAGCGGGAGTACAGATACGCAGTATTTT.

The rearrangement uses TRBV12-5 and TRBJ2-1; TRBD2 aligns across 7 bases. After removal of 8 bases from V and 0 bases from J, the junction contained 7 bases not matched to a gene. This CDR3 comprises 15 residues. CDR1 is LGHNT and CDR2 is FRNRAP in the germline V gene. The CDR3 sequence is CASSVGGISYNEQFF. The CDR3, as DNA: TGTGCTAGTTCCGTCGGGGGGATCTCCTACAATGAGCAGTTCTTC.

The chain recombines TRBV14 with TRBJ2-5, with D possibly TRBD2 on 5 matching bases. V gave up 2 bases and J gave up 5 bases, with 9 bases separating them. The CDR3 spans 13 residues. CDR1 and CDR2 from the germline V gene are SGHDN and FVKESK. CDR3 loop: CASSQNIAETQYF. CDR3 DNA: TGTGCCAGCAGCCAAAATATAGCGGAGACCCAGTACTTC.

The chain employs TRBV9 and TRBJ1-1, with no clear D. Germline V gene data show CDR1 as SGDLS and CDR2 as YYNGEE. This CDR3 is built from 11 residues. Trimming took 3 bases from V and 10 from J, leaving 10 bases between them. The CDR3 coding sequence is TGTGCCAGCAGCGGCCCCCGGGGAGCTTTCTTT. Translation: CASSGPRGAFF. The variable domain in full, completed from reference TRBV9 and TRBJ1-1, reads DSGVTQTPKHLITATGQRVTLRCSPRSGDLSVYWYQQSLDQGLQFLIQYYNGEERAKGNILERFSAQQFPDLHSELNLSSLELGDSALYFCASSGPRGAFFGQGTRLTVV.

The chain combines TRBV7-2 with TRBJ2-2, with 7 positions matching TRBD2. Looked up from germline, CDR1 is SGHTA and CDR2 is FQGNSA. The CDR3 loop spans 15 amino acids. The junction had 8 bases not matched to a gene; V was cut back by 5 bases and J by 5 bases. The CDR3: CASSRRTSGTGELFF. The DNA for the CDR3 is TGTGCCAGCAGCCGACGGACTAGTGGAACCGGGGAGCTGTTTTTT. The variable domain in full, with the rest retrieved from reference TRBV7-2 and TRBJ2-2, is GAGVSQSPSNKVTEKGKDVELRCDPISGHTALYWYRQSLGQGLEFLIYFQGNSAPDKSGLPSDRFSAERTGGSVSTLTIQRTQQEDSAVYLCASSRRTSGTGELFFGEGSRLTVL.

This clone appeared a few times. The V call is TRBV9, the J call TRBJ1-3; no reliable D call. Trimming took 6 bases from V and 0 from J, leaving 7 bases between them. The V gene's germline CDR1 is SGDLS and CDR2 YYNGEE. The CDR3 has 13 residues. The CDR3 sequence is CASKSGSGNTIYF. In DNA, the CDR3 is TGTGCCAGCAAGTCAGGCTCTGGAAACACCATATATTTT.

This chain's CDR3 is CASSGGTGGGGYTF. CDR3 in DNA: TGTGCCAGCAGCGGTGGGACAGGGGGGGGAGGCTACACCTTC. V gene TRBV7-9 combines with J gene TRBJ1-2, with 11 bases lining up with TRBD1. Trimming at V came to 5 bases and at J to 8 bases, leaving 7 bases not matched to a gene. The length of the CDR3 is 14 residues. Germline V gene data show CDR1 as SEHNR and CDR2 as FQNEAQ (reference sequence).

This chain links TRBV6-5 with TRBJ1-2, with 7 bases aligning to TRBD1. V was clipped by 5 bases and J by 6 bases; unmatched bases: 12. This CDR3 is built from 15 residues. Germline-derived CDR1 and CDR2 are MNHEY and SVGAGI. CDR3: CASSVGGSNLHGYTF. The DNA for the CDR3 is TGTGCCAGCAGTGTAGGGGGCTCTAATCTCCATGGCTACACCTTC.

The chain combines TRBV21-1 with TRBJ1-2; TRBD1 was called by the table and not checked on the DNA. TRBV21-1 constitutes a pseudogene. The CDR3 has 13 residues. CDR3 bases: TGTGCCAGCAGCATTCAGGGCGTGAGTGGCTACACCTTC. Amino acid sequence: CASSIQGVSGYTF.

The chain is built from TRBV2 and TRBJ1-2, with TRBD1 as a possible D gene (5 bases). Trimming left V 4 bases short and J 0 bases short, with 9 bases between. Germline CDR1 reads SNHLY; CDR2 reads FYNNEI. The CDR3 consists of 14 residues. The CDR3 sequence: CASSVRGSNYGYTF. The CDR3 DNA reads as TGTGCCAGCAGTGTAAGGGGTTCTAACTATGGCTACACCTTC.

V usage is TRBV30 and J usage is TRBJ2-3; D possibly corresponds to TRBD2 (5 bases). Trimming pared 4 bases from V and 7 bases from J, leaving 15 bases between. The CDR3 covers 13 residues. Germline-derived CDR1 and CDR2 are GTSNPN and SVGIG (reference sequence). The DNA of the CDR3 is TGTGCCTGGAACCCTCGAGGGATTTATACGCAGTATTTT. Its translation is CAWNPRGIYTQYF.

The rearrangement joins TRBV6-6 to TRBJ2-7, with 12 bases matching TRBD2. CDR1 is MNHNY and CDR2 is SVGAGI in the germline V gene (reference sequence). The CDR3 is made up of 15 amino acids. The V segment lost 6 bases and the J segment 6 bases; nucleotides outside the gene matches: 9. For the CDR3, the DNA is TGTGCCAGCAGCACCGCGACTAGCGGGAGAGGCGAGCAGTACTTC. Translated: CASSTATSGRGEQYF.

The J gene is TRBJ2-5, the V gene TRBV27, with TRBD1 identical over 9 bases. Germline CDR1 and CDR2: MNHEY and SMNVEV (reference sequence). V lost 0 bases and J lost 2; bases outside the gene matches: 7. This CDR3 has 17 amino acids. The CDR3 reads CASSLSWDRVGQETQYF. Written as DNA, the CDR3 is TGTGCCAGCAGTTTATCCTGGGACAGGGTGGGTCAAGAGACCCAGTACTTC.

The genes are TRBV7-9 and TRBJ2-1, with TRBD1 matching 7 bases. Germline CDR1 and CDR2: SEHNR and FQNEAQ (reference sequence). CDR3 size: 14 residues. Trimming took 1 base from V and 6 from J; bases not matched to a gene: 3. This CDR3 reads CASSLEGAGNEQFF. The CDR3 nucleotides read TGTGCCAGCAGCTTAGAGGGGGCGGGCAATGAGCAGTTCTTC.

The V and J genes are TRBV20-1 and TRBJ2-5; maybe TRBD1 (5 bases). Germline assignment: CDR1 DFQATT and CDR2 SNEGSKA (reference sequence). CDR3 length: 11 amino acids. Between the trimmed V and J ends, which lost 4 bases and 5 bases, there was a span of 8 bases. CDR3 in DNA: TGCAGTGCTATGGGGCGTGAGACCCAGTACTTC. Protein sequence: CSAMGRETQYF.

A word on this clone: At the DNA level, this CDR3 is encoded by other sequences in the same sample as well. The chain uses TRBV5-1 and TRBJ2-7; 11 bases align to TRBD2. V was clipped by 2 bases and J by 3 bases; unmatched bases: 1. The length of the CDR3 is 14 residues. The germline V gene has CDR1 SGHRS and CDR2 YFSETQ. The CDR3 is CASSLGTSGYEQYF. Here the CDR3 DNA reads TGCGCCAGCAGCTTAGGGACTAGCGGCTACGAGCAGTACTTC.

The J gene is TRBJ1-4, the V gene TRBV1; TRBD1 is the table's D call and was not checked against the DNA. TRBV1 is marked as a pseudogene. The CDR3 covers 20 residues. This CDR3 reads CTSSQDKGGDRGGVGEKLFF. The CDR3 nucleotides read TGCACCAGCAGCCAAGATAAGGGCGGGGACAGGGGGGGAGTTGGGGAAAAACTGTTTTTT.

V usage is TRBV5-4 and J usage is TRBJ1-2; D is perhaps TRBD1 (6 bases). Trimming shortened V by 2 bases and J by 5 bases, and 10 bases separated the two germline ends. Germline V CDR1 and CDR2: SGHNT, YYREEE (reference sequence). The CDR3 is 13 residues long. CDR3 amino acids: CASSLRTDYGYTF. DNA for the CDR3: TGTGCCAGCAGCTTAAGGACAGATTATGGCTACACCTTC.

This clone was detected only once. The chain joins TRBV7-8 to TRBJ2-5; D is uncertain. CDR3 size: 14 residues. Germline assignment: CDR1 SGHVS and CDR2 FQNEAQ. V lost 2 bases and J 0 bases, leaving 7 bases between the germline ends. Here the CDR3 reads CASSLTADQETQYF. DNA of the CDR3: TGTGCCAGCAGCTTAACGGCGGACCAAGAGACCCAGTACTTC.

The V gene is TRBV30, the J gene TRBJ1-5, with 8 bases fitting TRBD1. Trimming took 2 bases from V and 0 from J; bases not matched to a gene: 9. The germline CDR1 and CDR2 sequences are GTSNPN and SVGIG (reference sequence). The CDR3 runs 17 residues. The CDR3 loop is CAWSWAGGFPSNQPQHF. The CDR3 region has the DNA TGTGCCTGGAGTTGGGCAGGGGGCTTCCCTAGCAATCAGCCCCAGCATTTT.

Of note for this clone: Other DNA sequences of this sample code for an identical CDR3. J is TRBJ2-7 and V is TRBV19, with 7 bases matching TRBD2. Germline lookup yields CDR1 LNHDA and CDR2 SQIVND (reference sequence). The length of the CDR3 is 13 residues. V lost 8 bases to trimming and J lost 2 bases; unmatched junction nucleotides: 6. DNA of the CDR3: TGTGCCAGTCGGAGGGAGGGGACCTACGAGCAGTACTTC. Protein: CASRREGTYEQYF.

The rearrangement joins TRBV5-1 to TRBJ2-3; D gene uncertain. Trimming shortened V by 0 bases and J by 2 bases, and 4 bases separated the two germline ends. The germline gives CDR1 SGHRS, CDR2 YFSETQ. The CDR3 runs 13 residues. CDR3 nucleotide sequence: TGCGCCAGCAGCTTGGACAACACAGATACGCAGTATTTT. It codes for CASSLDNTDTQYF.